This passage covers 21 T cell receptor beta chains from one sample sequenced in a study of Graves' ophthalmopathy and Graves' hyperthyroidism. TCR beta CDR3 regions were amplified from RNA transcripts. First-round RT-PCR employed HTBI primers, with a second-round multiplex PCR after it. TCRdb re-called the multiplex PCR reads through MiXCR, storing one row per CDR3 protein. This sample has approximately 160,000 distinct CDR3 sequences, with 30% to 45% found just once. The sequenced material came from peripheral blood. These receptors were taken from a woman aged 40 to 55 with Graves' ophthalmopathy.

This clonotype was detected many times. The V gene is TRBV12-3 or TRBV12-4, the J gene TRBJ1-2; maybe TRBD1 (5 bases). Trimming removed 6 bases from V and 2 bases from J, with 13 bases in between. This CDR3 has 14 residues. The CDR3 DNA sequence: TGTGCCAGCAGCAGCTTCAGGGAAAACTATGGCTACACCTTC. Amino acid sequence: CASSSFRENYGYTF.

The J gene is TRBJ2-2, the V gene TRBV6-1; possibly TRBD1 for D (5 bases). The CDR3 consists of 14 residues. The ends were cut back, 7 bases at V and 0 bases at J, with 9 bases in the middle. Germline loops: CDR1 MNHNS, CDR2 SASEGT. The CDR3 loop is CASKGLSNTGELFF. The DNA of the CDR3 is TGTGCCAGCAAGGGGTTATCGAACACCGGGGAGCTGTTTTTT.

This clonotype was seen many times. V usage is TRBV3-1 and J usage is TRBJ2-5; D uncertain. CDR1 is LGHDT and CDR2 is YNNKEL in the germline V gene (reference sequence). The CDR3 extends over 14 amino acids. V was clipped by 1 base and J by 1 base, with 7 bases between them. The CDR3 nucleotides are TGTGCCAGCAGCCAAGTCTCCGGCCAAGAGACCCAGTACTTC. Its translation: CASSQVSGQETQYF.

This clonotype was observed at least ten times. The chain joins TRBV29-1 to TRBJ1-1; perhaps TRBD1 as D (6 bases). Germline CDR1 and CDR2: SQVTM and ANQGSEA. The CDR3 spans 13 residues. V dropped 7 bases and J dropped 2 bases, with 14 bases sitting between them. CDR3 coding DNA: TGCAGCGCCGTCCGGGGGCGAAACACTGAAGCTTTCTTT. Amino acids: CSAVRGRNTEAFF.

At least ten counts were recorded for this clonotype. V is TRBV27 and J is TRBJ1-2; 7 bases match TRBD1. The junction had 2 bases not matched to a gene; V was cut back by 4 bases and J by 3 bases. Germline V lookup: CDR1 MNHEY, CDR2 SMNVEV (reference sequence). The CDR3 covers 13 residues. DNA of the CDR3: TGTGCCAGCAGTTGGACAGGAGACTATGGCTACACCTTC. It translates to CASSWTGDYGYTF.

This clonotype came up a few times. The chain links TRBV6-1 to TRBJ1-5; D unresolved. V was cut by 8 bases and J by 3 bases, with 11 bases left in between. This CDR3 has 13 amino acids. CDR1 is MNHNS and CDR2 is SASEGT in the germline V gene. The CDR3 nucleotides are TGTGCCAGCGAGGTCCAGGACAATCAGCCCCAGCATTTT. Translated, it gives CASEVQDNQPQHF.

This clonotype was seen ten or more times. The rearrangement uses TRBV27 and TRBJ2-2; 8 bases fit TRBD2. The germline CDR1 and CDR2 sequences are MNHEY and SMNVEV (reference sequence). Trimming removed 5 bases from V and 5 bases from J; junction bases left unmatched: 4. The CDR3 sequence is 14 residues long. The CDR3, as DNA: TGTGCCAGCAGTCCCCCTAGCGGGACCGGGGAGCTGTTTTTT. As protein: CASSPPSGTGELFF.

Here the CDR3 reads CASSPRSVRGFNSPLHF. The CDR3 DNA is TGTGCCAGCAGCCCGCGGTCTGTGCGGGGGTTTAATTCACCCCTCCACTTT. V usage is TRBV14 and J usage is TRBJ1-6; D is possibly TRBD1 (5 bases). V lost 4 bases and J 6 bases, leaving 19 bases between the germline ends. Germline V CDR1 and CDR2: SGHDN, FVKESK. The CDR3 is made up of 17 amino acids.

With respect to this clonotype: The junction does not match germline at one end; this may be a read error. The chain couples TRBV12-3 or TRBV12-4 to TRBJ1-3, with 7 bases aligning to TRBD1. The CDR3 has 15 amino acids. The CDR3 DNA reads TGTGCCATCAGTGCTCGACAGGGAGCGGGAAACACCATATATTTT. Translation: CAISARQGAGNTIYF.

There are many counts of this clonotype. This chain uses TRBV5-1 with TRBJ2-7; D remains unclear. Trimming shortened V by 0 bases and J by 2 bases, and 9 bases separated the two germline ends. Germline loops: CDR1 SGHRS, CDR2 YFSETQ. CDR3 length: 14 amino acids. CDR3 coding DNA: TGCGCCAGCAGCTTGGAGTCAGGACCCTACGAGCAGTACTTC. Protein product: CASSLESGPYEQYF.

The chain joins TRBV15 to TRBJ2-7, with TRBD1 matching 7 bases. The germline V gene encodes CDR1 LNHNV and CDR2 YYDKDF (reference sequence). The CDR3 is made up of 17 amino acids. V lost 0 bases and J lost 2; bases outside the gene matches: 10. This chain's CDR3 is CATSRDDMGQTTYEQYF. CDR3 nucleotide sequence: TGTGCCACCAGCAGAGATGATATGGGACAGACAACCTACGAGCAGTACTTC.

The chain is built from TRBV6-2 or TRBV6-3 and TRBJ2-7, with D possibly matching TRBD1 (6 bases). CDR1 and CDR2 from the germline V gene are MNHEY and SVGEGT. The CDR3 is 14 residues long. Trimming removed 7 bases at V and 0 bases at J, with 13 bases between. The CDR3 reads CASTTGRSSYEQYF. CDR3 DNA sequence: TGTGCCAGCACCACAGGGAGAAGCTCCTACGAGCAGTACTTC.

This clonotype appeared many times. The chain combines TRBV6-2 or TRBV6-3 with TRBJ1-5; perhaps TRBD1 as D (6 bases). Trimming pared 7 bases from V and 0 bases from J, leaving 22 bases between. Germline-derived CDR1 and CDR2 are MNHEY and SVGEGT. This CDR3 has 18 residues. The CDR3 DNA sequence: TGTGCCAGCACCACACTGCACCGGACAGAGTATAGCAATCAGCCCCAGCATTTT. Protein sequence: CASTTLHRTEYSNQPQHF.

The V gene is TRBV19, the J gene TRBJ1-2, with D perhaps matching TRBD1 (6 bases). The V gene's germline CDR1 is LNHDA and CDR2 SQIVND (reference sequence). The germline V and J ends were trimmed by 6 bases and 3 bases, with 14 bases remaining between them. The CDR3 runs 14 residues. The CDR3 DNA reads as TGTGCCAGTAGGTCGTGGGGGCCGCACTATGGCTACACCTTC. Translated, it gives CASRSWGPHYGYTF.

This clonotype was counted between two and nine times. The chain carries TRBV12-3 or TRBV12-4 and TRBJ2-2, with D perhaps given as TRBD1 or TRBD2 (6 bases each). Trimming took off 7 bases at V and 1 base at J, with 13 bases between the two ends. The CDR3 sequence is 15 residues long. The DNA for the CDR3 is TGTGCCAGCACCGGGGGCGCAAAGAACACCGGGGAGCTGTTTTTT. This translates into CASTGGAKNTGELFF.

The rearrangement links TRBV25-1 to TRBJ1-1, with D possibly matching TRBD1 (5 bases). CDR1 and CDR2 from the germline V gene are MGHDK and SYGVNS. This CDR3 has 15 amino acids. Trimming took 5 bases from V and 2 from J, leaving 15 bases between them. The CDR3 region is CASSLSGAPNTEAFF. CDR3 in DNA: TGTGCCAGCAGTCTTTCCGGGGCGCCTAACACTGAAGCTTTCTTT.

This clonotype was picked up many times. The chain combines TRBV27 with TRBJ2-5; the match to TRBD2 covers 12 bases. The trim removed 6 bases at V and 4 bases at J, leaving 0 bases unmatched. This CDR3 is built from 13 residues. The germline gives CDR1 MNHEY, CDR2 SMNVEV (reference sequence). CDR3 in DNA: TGTGCCAGCAGACTAGCGGGAGGAGAGACCCAGTACTTC. Translating it yields CASRLAGGETQYF.

DNA of the CDR3: TGTGCCAGCAGCCCGGCGGGGGAAAGTGGCTACACCTTC. Its translation: CASSPAGESGYTF. The V call is TRBV6-1, the J call TRBJ1-2, with D tentatively TRBD1 (5 bases). This CDR3 is 13 amino acids long. V was cut by 6 bases and J by 7 bases, with 15 bases left in between. Germline V gene sequence: CDR1 MNHNS, CDR2 SASEGT.

Ten or more counts support this clonotype. The chain combines TRBV20-1 with TRBJ1-6; possible D gene TRBD1, 6 bases. From germline, CDR1 is DFQATT and CDR2 SNEGSKA (reference sequence). The V gene lost 1 base and the J gene lost 10 bases, with 20 bases spanning the gap. The CDR3 loop spans 16 amino acids. This CDR3 reads CSARAMTEQGGSPLHF. CDR3 coding DNA: TGCAGTGCTAGAGCTATGACGGAACAGGGTGGCTCACCCCTCCACTTT.

The chain is built from TRBV7-3 and TRBJ2-7; 8 bases map to TRBD2. The V and J ends lost 3 bases and 12 bases, in that order; junction bases with no gene match: 13. In germline, CDR1 is SGHTA, CDR2 FQGTGA. The CDR3 runs 14 residues. The CDR3 loop is CASSLNPLAGTWYF. The CDR3 DNA is TGTGCCAGCAGCTTGAACCCTTTAGCGGGGACATGGTACTTC. Based on the CDR3 plus reference TRBV7-3 and TRBJ2-7, the full variable domain is GAGVSQTPSNKVTEKGKYVELRCDPISGHTALYWYRQSLGQGPEFLIYFQGTGAADDSGLPNDRFFAVRPEGSVSTLKIQRTERGDSAVYLCASSLNPLAGTWYFGPGTRLTVT.

The genes are TRBV6-1 and TRBJ2-7; the match to TRBD1 covers 9 bases. The germline V gene encodes CDR1 MNHNS and CDR2 SASEGT. V lost 7 bases and J lost 9; bases outside the gene matches: 13. CDR3 length equals 14 residues. For the CDR3, the DNA is TGTGCCAGCACCCCTCGGGGACAGGGAAGTAGGCAGTACTTC. It specifies CASTPRGQGSRQYF.